This TCR beta chain is drawn from a study of blood T cell repertoires in COVID-19. Study as a whole: PBMCs, B-cell-depleted T cells, or T cells were the source of the cDNA or gDNA that made up the material.

This table comes from immunoSEQ multiplex PCR, and its TCRdb copy is limited to in-frame clones, with some not included. The data contain about 410,000 clones, around 91% of them singletons. Enrolled during active infection, Seattle patients were then followed longitudinally. CDR3 length: 17 amino acids. Between the trimmed V and J ends, which lost 7 bases and 2 bases, there was a span of 21 bases. Per germline, CDR1 SNHLY and CDR2 FYNNEI. This clonotype was obtained from a woman aged 35 to 49 with COVID-19, enrolled during active disease. This chain connects TRBV2 to TRBJ1-5; D is uncertain. Specimen: peripheral blood. CDR3 in amino acids: CASTKRWGGMGNQPQHF. CDR3 sequence (DNA): TGTGCCAGCACCAAAAGGTGGGGAGGTATGGGCAATCAGCCCCAGCATTTT.